This T cell receptor (beta chain) was found in a study of cytotoxic CD8 clonotypes in ibrutinib-treated CLL. Overall study context: Among the patients, more than ten presented as relapsed/refractory and 15 as treatment-naive; some 17 showed unmutated IGHV.

The table came from immunoSEQ multiplex PCR; TCRdb's copy has only in-frame clones and leaves some out. Here the sample spans some 15,000 clones, roughly two thirds being singletons. The sequences come from PBMCs, collected before ibrutinib treatment. This receptor was obtained from a human donor with chronic lymphocytic leukemia.

CDR3 sequence reads: CAWSMGNQPQHF. The CDR3 region has the DNA TGTGCCTGGAGTATGGGCAATCAGCCCCAGCATTTT. The chain carries TRBV30 and TRBJ1-5; D not resolved. With 2 bases removed from V and 2 bases from J, the gap between germline ends came to 4 bases. The CDR3 runs 12 residues. Germline CDR1 is GTSNPN and CDR2 is SVGIG (reference sequence).